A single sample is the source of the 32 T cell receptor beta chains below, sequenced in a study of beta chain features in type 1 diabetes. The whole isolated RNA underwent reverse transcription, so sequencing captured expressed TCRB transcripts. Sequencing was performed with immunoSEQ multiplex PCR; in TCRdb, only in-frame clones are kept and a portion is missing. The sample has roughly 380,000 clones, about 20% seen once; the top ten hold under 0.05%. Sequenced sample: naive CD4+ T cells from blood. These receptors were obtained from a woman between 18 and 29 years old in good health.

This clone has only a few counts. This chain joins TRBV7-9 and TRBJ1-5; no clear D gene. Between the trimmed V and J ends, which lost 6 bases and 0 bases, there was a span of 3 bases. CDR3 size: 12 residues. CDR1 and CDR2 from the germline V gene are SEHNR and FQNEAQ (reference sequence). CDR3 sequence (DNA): TGTGCCAGCAGTAATAGCAATCAGCCCCAGCATTTT. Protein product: CASSNSNQPQHF.

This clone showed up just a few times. CDR3 bases: TGCAGTGCTAGAGGTAACGGCGAGCAGTACTTC. Its protein is CSARGNGEQYF. The chain carries TRBV20-1 and TRBJ2-7; no definite D call. The CDR3 loop spans 11 amino acids. Germline V gene data show CDR1 as DFQATT and CDR2 as SNEGSKA (reference sequence). V was pared by 1 base and J by 6 bases, with 7 bases between.

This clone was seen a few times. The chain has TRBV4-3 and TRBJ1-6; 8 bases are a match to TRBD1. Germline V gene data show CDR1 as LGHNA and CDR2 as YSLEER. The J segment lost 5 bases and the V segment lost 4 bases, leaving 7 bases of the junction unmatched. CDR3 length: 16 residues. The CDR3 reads CASSRDRGGNNSPLHF. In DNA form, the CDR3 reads TGCGCCAGCAGCCGAGACAGGGGTGGCAATAATTCACCCCTCCACTTT.

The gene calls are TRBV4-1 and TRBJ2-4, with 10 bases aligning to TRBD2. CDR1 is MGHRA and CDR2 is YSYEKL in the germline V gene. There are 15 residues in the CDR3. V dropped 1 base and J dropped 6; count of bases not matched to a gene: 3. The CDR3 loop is CASSQVASGRNIQYF. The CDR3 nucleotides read TGCGCCAGCAGCCAAGTGGCTAGCGGGAGAAACATTCAGTACTTC.

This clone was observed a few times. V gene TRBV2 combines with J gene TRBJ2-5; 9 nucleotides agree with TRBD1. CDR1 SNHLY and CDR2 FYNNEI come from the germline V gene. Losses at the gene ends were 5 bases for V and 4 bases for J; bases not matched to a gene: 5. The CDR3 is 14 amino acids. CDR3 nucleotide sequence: TGTGCCAGCAGTTGGGGACAGGGTGCAGAGACCCAGTACTTC. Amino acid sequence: CASSWGQGAETQYF.

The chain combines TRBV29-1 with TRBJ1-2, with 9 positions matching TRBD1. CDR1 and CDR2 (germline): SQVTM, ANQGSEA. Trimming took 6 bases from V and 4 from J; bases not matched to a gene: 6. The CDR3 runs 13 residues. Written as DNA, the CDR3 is TGCAGCGTGCACAGGGGGCGCACCTATGGCTACACCTTC. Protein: CSVHRGRTYGYTF. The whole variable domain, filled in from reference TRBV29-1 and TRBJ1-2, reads SAVISQKPSRDICQRGTSLTIQCQVDSQVTMMFWYRQQPGQSLTLIATANQGSEATYESGFVIDKFPISRPNLTFSTLTVSNMSPEDSSIYLCSVHRGRTYGYTFGSGTRLTVV.

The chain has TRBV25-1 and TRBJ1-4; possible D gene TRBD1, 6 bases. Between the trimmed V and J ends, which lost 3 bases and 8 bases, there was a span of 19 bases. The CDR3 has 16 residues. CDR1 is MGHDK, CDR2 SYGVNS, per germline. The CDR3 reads CASSELHGGRGEKLFF. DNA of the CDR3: TGTGCCAGCAGTGAGTTACACGGGGGGCGAGGAGAAAAACTGTTTTTT.

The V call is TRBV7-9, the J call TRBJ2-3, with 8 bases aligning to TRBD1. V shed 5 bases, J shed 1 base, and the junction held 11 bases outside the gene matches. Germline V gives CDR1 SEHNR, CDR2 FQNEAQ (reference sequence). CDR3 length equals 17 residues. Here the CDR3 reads CASSPGQGSGGTDTQYF. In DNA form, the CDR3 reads TGTGCCAGCAGCCCAGGACAGGGTTCAGGGGGCACAGATACGCAGTATTTT. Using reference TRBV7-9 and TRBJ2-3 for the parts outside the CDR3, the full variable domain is DTGVSQNPRHKITKRGQNVTFRCDPISEHNRLYWYRQTLGQGPEFLTYFQNEAQLEKSRLLSDRFSAERPKGSFSTLEIQRTEQGDSAMYLCASSPGQGSGGTDTQYFGPGTRLTVL.

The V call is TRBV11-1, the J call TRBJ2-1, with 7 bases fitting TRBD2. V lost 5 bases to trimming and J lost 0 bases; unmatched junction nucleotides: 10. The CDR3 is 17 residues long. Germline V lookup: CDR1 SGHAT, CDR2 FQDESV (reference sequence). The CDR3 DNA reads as TGTGCCAGCAGCGGGCTAAGCGGGACGGTCTCCTACAATGAGCAGTTCTTC. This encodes CASSGLSGTVSYNEQFF.

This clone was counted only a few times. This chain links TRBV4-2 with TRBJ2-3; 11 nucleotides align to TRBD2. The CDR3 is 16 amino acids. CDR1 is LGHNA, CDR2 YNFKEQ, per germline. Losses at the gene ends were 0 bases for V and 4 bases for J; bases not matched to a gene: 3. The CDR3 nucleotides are TGTGCCAGCAGCCAAGATTTACTAGCGGGAGCAGATACGCAGTATTTT. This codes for CASSQDLLAGADTQYF.

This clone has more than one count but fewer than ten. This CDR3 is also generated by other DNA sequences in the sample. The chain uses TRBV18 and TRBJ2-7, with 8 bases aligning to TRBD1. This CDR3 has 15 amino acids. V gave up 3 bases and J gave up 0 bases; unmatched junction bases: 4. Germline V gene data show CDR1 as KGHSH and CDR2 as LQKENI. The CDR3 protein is CASSPGTGSSYEQYF. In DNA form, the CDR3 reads TGTGCCAGCTCACCGGGGACAGGAAGCTCCTACGAGCAGTACTTC.

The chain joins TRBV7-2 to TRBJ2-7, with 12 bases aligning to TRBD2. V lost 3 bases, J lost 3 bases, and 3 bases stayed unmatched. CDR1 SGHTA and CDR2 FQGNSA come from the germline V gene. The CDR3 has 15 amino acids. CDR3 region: CASSFGTSGHYEQYF. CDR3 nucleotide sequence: TGTGCCAGCAGCTTCGGGACTAGCGGGCACTACGAGCAGTACTTC.

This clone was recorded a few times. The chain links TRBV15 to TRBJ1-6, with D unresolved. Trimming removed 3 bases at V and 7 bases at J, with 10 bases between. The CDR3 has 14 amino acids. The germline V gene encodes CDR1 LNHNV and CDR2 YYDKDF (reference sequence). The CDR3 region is CATSRAGSNSPLHF. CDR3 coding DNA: TGTGCCACCAGCAGGGCGGGGTCCAATTCACCCCTCCACTTT.

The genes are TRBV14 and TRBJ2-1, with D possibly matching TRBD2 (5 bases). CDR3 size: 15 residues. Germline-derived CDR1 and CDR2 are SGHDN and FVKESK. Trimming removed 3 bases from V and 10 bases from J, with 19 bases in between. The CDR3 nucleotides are TGTGCCAGCAGCCATGGGCTAGCAGGATTCGGAGAGCAGTTCTTC. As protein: CASSHGLAGFGEQFF.

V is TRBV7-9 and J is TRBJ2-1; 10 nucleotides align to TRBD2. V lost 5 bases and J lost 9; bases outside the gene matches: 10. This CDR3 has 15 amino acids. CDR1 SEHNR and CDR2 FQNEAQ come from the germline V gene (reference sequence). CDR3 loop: CASSQKELAGFEQFF. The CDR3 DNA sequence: TGTGCCAGCAGCCAGAAGGAACTAGCGGGATTTGAGCAGTTCTTC.

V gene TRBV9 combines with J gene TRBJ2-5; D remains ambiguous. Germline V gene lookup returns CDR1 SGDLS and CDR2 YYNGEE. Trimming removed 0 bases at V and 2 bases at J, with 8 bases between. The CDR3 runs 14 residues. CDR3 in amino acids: CASSVDVDQETQYF. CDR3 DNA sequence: TGTGCCAGCAGCGTAGATGTAGATCAAGAGACCCAGTACTTC.

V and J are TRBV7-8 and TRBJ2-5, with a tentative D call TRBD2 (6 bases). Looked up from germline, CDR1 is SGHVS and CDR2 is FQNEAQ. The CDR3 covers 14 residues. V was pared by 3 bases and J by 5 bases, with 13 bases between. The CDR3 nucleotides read TGTGCCAGCAGCTTGGGGGAGGCTGAGGAGACCCAGTACTTC. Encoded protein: CASSLGEAEETQYF.

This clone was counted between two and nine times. The DNA of the CDR3 is TGTGCCAGCAGCTTAGCCCCACTAGCGGGGCAAGAGACCCAGTACTTC. Translation: CASSLAPLAGQETQYF. This chain uses TRBV11-2 with TRBJ2-5, with TRBD2 matching 10 bases. CDR1 is SGHAT, CDR2 FQNNGV, per germline. J lost 2 bases, V lost 1 base, and 4 bases had no gene match. The CDR3 length is 16 residues.

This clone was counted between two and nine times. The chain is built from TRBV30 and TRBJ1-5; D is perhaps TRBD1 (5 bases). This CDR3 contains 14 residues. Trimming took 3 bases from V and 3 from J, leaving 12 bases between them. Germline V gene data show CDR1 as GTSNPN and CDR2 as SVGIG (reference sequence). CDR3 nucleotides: TGTGCCTGGAGAAGCGGGACCTACAATCAGCCCCAGCATTTT. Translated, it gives CAWRSGTYNQPQHF.

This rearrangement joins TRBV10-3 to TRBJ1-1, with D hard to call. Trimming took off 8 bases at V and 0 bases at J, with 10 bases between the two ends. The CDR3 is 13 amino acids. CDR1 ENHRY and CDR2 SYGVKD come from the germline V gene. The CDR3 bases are TGTGCCATCGCCCCGGTTTTGAACACTGAAGCTTTCTTT. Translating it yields CAIAPVLNTEAFF.

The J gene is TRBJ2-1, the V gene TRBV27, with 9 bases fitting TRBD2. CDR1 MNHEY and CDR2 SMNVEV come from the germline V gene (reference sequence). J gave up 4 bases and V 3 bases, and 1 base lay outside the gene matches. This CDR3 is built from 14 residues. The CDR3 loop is CASSFTSGYNEQFF. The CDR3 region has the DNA TGTGCCAGCAGTTTTACTAGCGGGTACAATGAGCAGTTCTTC.

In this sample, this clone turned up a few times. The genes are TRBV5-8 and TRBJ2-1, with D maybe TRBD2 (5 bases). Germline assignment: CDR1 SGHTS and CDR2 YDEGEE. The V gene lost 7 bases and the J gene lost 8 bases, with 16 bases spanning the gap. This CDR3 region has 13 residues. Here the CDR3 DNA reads TGTGCCAGCCTAATCCCCTTTAGCGATGAGCAGTTCTTC. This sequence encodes CASLIPFSDEQFF.

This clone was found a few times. CDR3 nucleotides: TGTGCCAGCAGCTTAGCGGAAACCCAACTACGGGGTAATGAGCAGTTCTTC. This encodes CASSLAETQLRGNEQFF. The V call is TRBV7-9, the J call TRBJ2-1; tentative D call: TRBD2 (5 bases). The length of the CDR3 is 17 residues. CDR1 is SEHNR, CDR2 FQNEAQ, per germline (reference sequence). The V end lost 0 bases, the J end lost 7 bases, and 19 bases lay between the germline ends.

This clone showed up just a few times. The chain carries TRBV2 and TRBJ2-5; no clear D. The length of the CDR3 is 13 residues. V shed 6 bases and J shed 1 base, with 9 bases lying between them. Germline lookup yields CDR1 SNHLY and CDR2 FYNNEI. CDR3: CASSQISQETQYF. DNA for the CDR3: TGTGCCAGCAGCCAGATAAGCCAAGAGACCCAGTACTTC.

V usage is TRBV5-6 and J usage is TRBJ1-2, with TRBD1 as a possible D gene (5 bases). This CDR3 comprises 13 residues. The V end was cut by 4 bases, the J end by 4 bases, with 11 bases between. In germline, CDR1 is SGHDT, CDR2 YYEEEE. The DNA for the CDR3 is TGTGCCAGCAGCGCCACAGGTGTCTATGGCTACACCTTC. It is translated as CASSATGVYGYTF.

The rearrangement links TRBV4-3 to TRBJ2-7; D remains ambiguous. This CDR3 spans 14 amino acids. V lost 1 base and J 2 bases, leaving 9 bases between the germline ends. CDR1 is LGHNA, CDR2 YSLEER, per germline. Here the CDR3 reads CASSQVYQAYEQYF. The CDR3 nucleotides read TGCGCCAGCAGCCAAGTTTACCAGGCCTACGAGCAGTACTTC.

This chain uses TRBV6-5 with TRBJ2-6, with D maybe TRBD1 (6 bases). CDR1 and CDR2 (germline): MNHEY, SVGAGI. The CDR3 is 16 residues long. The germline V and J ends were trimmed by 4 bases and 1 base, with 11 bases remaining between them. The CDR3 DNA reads TGTGCCAGCAGTTTATCAGGGGTATCTGGGGCCAACGTCCTGACTTTC. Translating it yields CASSLSGVSGANVLTF.

The CDR3 DNA sequence: TGTGCCTGGACAAGGAGGAGCTCTGGAAACACCATATATTTT. Translated, it gives CAWTRRSSGNTIYF. The V gene is TRBV30, the J gene TRBJ1-3; D unclear. The CDR3 runs to 14 residues. Trimming removed 4 bases from V and 0 bases from J, with 10 bases in between. Germline lookup yields CDR1 GTSNPN and CDR2 SVGIG (reference sequence).

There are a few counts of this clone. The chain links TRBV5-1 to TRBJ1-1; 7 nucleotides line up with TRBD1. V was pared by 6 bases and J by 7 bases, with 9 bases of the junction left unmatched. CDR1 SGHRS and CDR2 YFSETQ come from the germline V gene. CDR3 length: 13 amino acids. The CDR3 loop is CASTSQGLGEAFF. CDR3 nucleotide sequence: TGCGCCAGCACCTCACAGGGGCTCGGTGAAGCTTTCTTT. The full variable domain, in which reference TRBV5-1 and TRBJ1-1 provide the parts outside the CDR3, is KAGVTQTPRYLIKTRGQQVTLSCSPISGHRSVSWYQQTPGQGLQFLFEYFSETQRNKGNFPGRFSGRQFSNSRSEMNVSTLELGDSALYLCASTSQGLGEAFFGQGTRLTVV.

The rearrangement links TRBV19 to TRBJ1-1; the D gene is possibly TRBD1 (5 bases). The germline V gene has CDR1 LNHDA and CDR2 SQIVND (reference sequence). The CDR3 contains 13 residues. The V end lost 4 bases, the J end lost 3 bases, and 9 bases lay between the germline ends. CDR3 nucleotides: TGTGCCAGTAGTACACGCAGGGACACTGAAGCTTTCTTT. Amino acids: CASSTRRDTEAFF.

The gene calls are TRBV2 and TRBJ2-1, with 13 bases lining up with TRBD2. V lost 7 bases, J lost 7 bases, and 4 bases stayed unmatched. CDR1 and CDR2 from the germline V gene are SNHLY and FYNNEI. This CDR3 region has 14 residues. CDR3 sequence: CASTGTSGKNEQFF. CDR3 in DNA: TGTGCCAGCACCGGGACTAGCGGGAAGAATGAGCAGTTCTTC.

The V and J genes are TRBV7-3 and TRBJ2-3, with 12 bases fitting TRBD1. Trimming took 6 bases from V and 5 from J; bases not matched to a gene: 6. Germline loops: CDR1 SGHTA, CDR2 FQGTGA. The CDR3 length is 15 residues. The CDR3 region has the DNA TGTGCCAGCAGACCGGGACAGGGGGCCTTAGATACGCAGTATTTT. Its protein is CASRPGQGALDTQYF.